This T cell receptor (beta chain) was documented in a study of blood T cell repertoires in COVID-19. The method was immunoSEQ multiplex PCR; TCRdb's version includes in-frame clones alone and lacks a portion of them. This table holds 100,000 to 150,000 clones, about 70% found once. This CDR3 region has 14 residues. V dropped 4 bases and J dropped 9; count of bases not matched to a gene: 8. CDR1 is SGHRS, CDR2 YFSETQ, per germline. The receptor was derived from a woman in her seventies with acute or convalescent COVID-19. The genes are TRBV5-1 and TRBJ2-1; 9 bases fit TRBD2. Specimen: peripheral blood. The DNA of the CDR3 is TGCGCCAGCAGCGTTAGCGGGAGCGTCGTTGAGCAGTTCTTC. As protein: CASSVSGSVVEQFF.